A selection of T cell receptor beta chains follows, all from one sample in a study of technical replicates of blood from a handful of donors. Assay: immunoSEQ multiplex PCR; the TCRdb copy retains only in-frame clones and omits some. The data show approximately 65,000 clones, with around 86% seen just once and 5% to 6.5% held by the top ten. The sequencing input was PBMCs. These receptor sequences come from a human donor in good health. Some clones in this sample may be carry-over from other donors' samples. The CDR3 runs from the conserved cysteine through the conserved F or W. A D gene is named only where the DNA matches it firmly. Expanded clones are given a class, and other clones once, few, many or no size at all.

D,V,J,size,CDR3,DNA
TRBD1,TRBV18,TRBJ1-2,few,CASSLTGDGYTF,TGTGCCAGCTCACTGACAGGGGATGGCTACACCTTC
TRBD1,TRBV29-1,TRBJ1-1,.,CSVEVRGRGDTEAFF,TGCAGCGTTGAAGTTCGGGGCAGGGGGGACACTGAAGCTTTCTTT
.,TRBV7-9,TRBJ1-1,.,CASSLVRGGGTEAFF,TGTGCCAGCAGCTTAGTACGGGGGGGTGGGACTGAAGCTTTCTTT
TRBD1,TRBV19,TRBJ1-5,.,CASSTRTGRNQPQHF,TGTGCCAGTAGTACTCGGACAGGGAGAAATCAGCCCCAGCATTTT
TRBD1,TRBV4-3,TRBJ1-2,.,CASSQDNEGAVRGYTF,TGCGCCAGCAGCCAAGATAATGAGGGGGCTGTAAGGGGCTACACCTTC
TRBD2,TRBV6-5,TRBJ2-7,.,CASGLAGHNYEQYF,TGTGCCAGCGGACTAGCGGGCCACAACTACGAGCAGTACTTC
TRBD2,TRBV30,TRBJ2-1,few,CAWSGTSHEQFF,TGTGCCTGGAGCGGGACTAGCCATGAGCAGTTCTTC
.,TRBV11-3,TRBJ2-1,.,CASSLGEDEQFF,TGTGCCAGCAGCTTAGGGGAGGATGAGCAGTTCTTC
.,TRBV4-1,TRBJ1-5,.,CASSRPGAGDQPQHF,TGCGCCAGCAGCCGGCCCGGAGCGGGGGATCAGCCCCAGCATTTT
.,TRBV7-8,TRBJ1-1,.,CASSSDSLEAFF,TGTGCCAGCAGCTCCGACAGCCTTGAAGCTTTCTTT
TRBD1,TRBV5-6,TRBJ1-5,.,CASSFMSRGRRSNQPQHF,TGTGCCAGCAGCTTTATGTCCAGGGGGCGTCGGAGCAATCAGCCCCAGCATTTT
.,TRBV6-5,TRBJ2-1,.,CASSWRVRNEQFF,TGTGCCAGCAGTTGGCGGGTTCGAAATGAGCAGTTCTTC
.,TRBV4-3,TRBJ1-3,.,CASSLDRRDTIYF,TGCGCCAGCAGCCTAGACAGGCGGGACACCATATATTTT
TRBD2,TRBV7-2,TRBJ2-4,.,CASSLVPSGGRGIQYF,TGTGCCAGCAGCTTAGTGCCTAGCGGGGGTCGCGGCATTCAGTACTTC
.,TRBV5-1,TRBJ2-1,.,CASSLSAVRDEQFF,TGCGCCAGCAGCCTTAGCGCCGTTCGCGATGAGCAGTTCTTC
.,TRBV6-5,TRBJ1-1,few,CASKQENTEAFF,TGTGCCAGCAAACAGGAAAACACTGAAGCTTTCTTT
.,TRBV6-1,TRBJ1-6,.,CAVSGVRSWDFPLHF,TGTGCCGTTTCCGGGGTCCGCTCTTGGGATTTTCCCCTCCACTTT
TRBD1,TRBV5-6,TRBJ2-7,.,CASSAEQGVSYEQYF,TGTGCCAGCAGCGCGGAACAGGGGGTCTCCTACGAGCAGTACTTC
.,TRBV11-2,TRBJ2-3,.,CASSPSYTQYF,TGTGCCAGCAGCCCCTCCTATACGCAGTATTTT
.,TRBV4-3,TRBJ1-2,once,CASSQDLGDTGYTF,TGCGCCAGCAGCCAAGATCTGGGGGACACTGGCTACACCTTC
TRBD1,TRBV4-1,TRBJ1-5,.,CASSQEGQGYQPQHF,TGCGCCAGCAGCCAAGAGGGACAGGGGTATCAGCCCCAGCATTTT
.,TRBV4-2,TRBJ2-7,.,CASSLALTGRTYEQYF,TGTGCCAGCAGCCTCGCCTTGACAGGTCGGACCTACGAGCAGTACTTC
TRBD1,TRBV19,TRBJ2-7,.,CASSARDRGDEQYF,TGTGCCAGTAGTGCCCGGGACAGGGGGGACGAGCAGTACTTC
.,TRBV30,TRBJ1-5,.,CAWTGDGNQPQHF,TGTGCCTGGACAGGGGATGGCAATCAGCCCCAGCATTTT
.,TRBV6-5,TRBJ1-2,.,CASHRERYGYTF,TGTGCCAGCCACAGGGAGCGGTATGGCTACACCTTC
TRBD1,TRBV7-3,TRBJ1-2,medium-sized,CASSLYRRGKGYTF,TGTGCCAGCAGCTTATATCGCAGGGGGAAAGGCTACACCTTC
TRBD2,TRBV19,TRBJ2-1,.,CASSIASGSSYNEQFF,TGTGCCAGTAGTATCGCTAGCGGGAGCTCCTACAATGAGCAGTTCTTC
TRBD2,TRBV7-9,TRBJ2-7,.,CASSFGGRISYEQYF,TGTGCCAGCAGCTTCGGCGGGAGGATCTCCTACGAGCAGTACTTC
TRBD2,TRBV7-2,TRBJ2-1,.,CASSPSGGEYNEQFF,TGTGCCAGCAGCCCAAGCGGGGGGGAATACAATGAGCAGTTCTTC
.,TRBV5-4,TRBJ2-6,.,CASSLESGANVLTF,TGTGCCAGCAGCTTGGAGAGTGGGGCCAACGTCCTGACTTTC
TRBD2,TRBV29-1,TRBJ2-1,.,CSFRWGGSLSSYNEQFF,TGCAGCTTCCGTTGGGGGGGTTCCCTCAGCTCCTACAATGAGCAGTTCTTC
TRBD2,TRBV7-9,TRBJ2-3,once,CASSYRLAGVTDTQYF,TGTGCCAGCAGCTATCGACTAGCGGGGGTCACAGATACGCAGTATTTT
.,TRBV9,TRBJ2-7,.,CASSVGSGWYEQYF,TGTGCCAGCAGCGTAGGCTCAGGATGGTACGAGCAGTACTTC
.,TRBV4-1,TRBJ2-5,once,CASSQDRQGETQYF,TGCGCCAGCAGCCAAGATCGGCAGGGTGAGACCCAGTACTTC
TRBD1,TRBV5-1,TRBJ1-6,once,CASSTGQGNSPLHF,TGCGCCAGCAGCACAGGACAGGGAAATTCACCCCTCCACTTT
TRBD1,TRBV5-1,TRBJ1-1,.,CASSLQGADTEAFF,TGCGCCAGCAGCTTACAGGGGGCGGACACTGAAGCTTTCTTT
TRBD1,TRBV6-1,TRBJ1-5,.,CASSESRQGRGQPQHF,TGTGCCAGCAGTGAATCACGACAGGGTCGAGGGCAGCCCCAGCATTTT
.,TRBV11-2,TRBJ2-7,.,CASSSITGLGAYEQYF,TGTGCCAGCAGCTCGATAACAGGGCTGGGGGCTTACGAGCAGTACTTC
.,TRBV29-1,TRBJ1-1,.,CSVAKGRQVEAFF,TGCAGCGTCGCCAAGGGGCGACAGGTTGAAGCTTTCTTT
.,TRBV4-2,TRBJ2-4,.,CASSQEGLAKNIQYF,TGTGCCAGCAGCCAAGAGGGACTAGCCAAAAACATTCAGTACTTC
.,TRBV7-8,TRBJ2-2,.,CASSLSKGLRTGELFF,TGTGCCAGCAGCTTAAGTAAGGGGCTAAGGACCGGGGAGCTGTTTTTT
.,TRBV11-2,TRBJ1-1,.,CASSSDRTTEAFF,TGTGCCAGCAGCTCGGACAGAACCACTGAAGCTTTCTTT
TRBD2,TRBV9,TRBJ2-3,.,CASSAAGTRADTQYF,TGTGCCAGCAGCGCGGCCGGGACTAGGGCAGATACGCAGTATTTT
TRBD2,TRBV9,TRBJ2-7,.,CASSPAGGLGQYF,TGTGCCAGCAGCCCAGCGGGGGGTTTAGGGCAGTACTTC
TRBD1,TRBV6-5,TRBJ1-2,.,CASRPPGQGFGYTF,TGTGCCAGCAGGCCACCGGGACAGGGTTTTGGCTACACCTTC
TRBD2,TRBV5-1,TRBJ2-5,.,CASSFESSGAQETQYF,TGCGCCAGCAGCTTCGAGTCTAGCGGGGCCCAAGAGACCCAGTACTTC
TRBD2,TRBV6-5,TRBJ2-2,.,CASSSRAGLTDGELFF,TGTGCCAGCAGTTCGAGAGCGGGGCTGACTGACGGGGAGCTGTTTTTT
.,TRBV5-1,TRBJ2-2,.,CASSTAPGKTGELFF,TGCGCCAGCAGCACCGCGCCCGGGAAAACCGGGGAGCTGTTTTTT
TRBD1,TRBV4-1,TRBJ2-7,few,CASSQDPGTDYEQYF,TGCGCCAGCAGCCAAGATCCGGGGACAGATTACGAGCAGTACTTC
.,TRBV28,TRBJ1-1,few,CASSHSHTEAFF,TGTGCCAGCAGTCATTCCCACACTGAAGCTTTCTTT